This T cell receptor beta chain was found in a study of blood T cell repertoires in COVID-19. Study-wide background: In each case, the material was cDNA or gDNA derived from T cells, B-cell-depleted T cells, or PBMCs.

The germline V gene encodes CDR1 SGDLS and CDR2 YYNGEE. The CDR3 totals 17 residues. V was shortened by 4 bases and J by 5 bases, with 24 bases between the two germline ends. Assay used: immunoSEQ multiplex PCR; TCRdb lists only in-frame clones, some missing. The repertoire holds some 170,000 clones, approximately 88% seen once, with 6.5% to 7.5% in the top ten. This receptor was obtained from a woman between 40 and 55 years old with COVID-19, enrolled during active disease. The chain has TRBV9 and TRBJ2-5, with D perhaps TRBD2 (5 bases). The sample taken for sequencing was peripheral blood. CDR3 residues: CASSPPGIGTRSETQYF. The DNA for the CDR3 is TGTGCCAGCAGCCCCCCGGGGATTGGCACGAGGTCCGAGACCCAGTACTTC.